The 5 T cell receptor beta chains reported below all come from one sample, sequenced in a study of T cell changes during pregnancy in multiple sclerosis. The method was immunoSEQ multiplex PCR; TCRdb's version includes in-frame clones alone and lacks a portion of them. The data contain 35,000 to 45,000 clones, roughly nine tenths of them singletons. Sequenced here: CD4+ T cells from peripheral blood mononuclear cells, sampled before pregnancy. These receptors were taken from a female donor with multiple sclerosis, enrolled in a pregnancy study.

The chain combines TRBV27 with TRBJ1-6; tentatively, D is TRBD1 (6 bases). This CDR3 has 14 amino acids. CDR1 and CDR2 (germline): MNHEY, SMNVEV (reference sequence). V was pared by 4 bases and J by 9 bases, with 13 bases between. The CDR3: CASSSTGSASPLHF. The CDR3 bases are TGTGCCAGCAGTTCCACAGGGAGTGCTTCACCCCTCCACTTT.

The rearrangement uses TRBV7-8 and TRBJ1-1; D gene uncertain. CDR3 length: 14 amino acids. Germline values: CDR1 SGHVS, CDR2 FQNEAQ. V was pared by 2 bases and J by 2 bases, with 9 bases between. CDR3 amino acids: CASSLQQSNTEAFF. The CDR3, as DNA: TGTGCCAGCAGCTTACAACAGAGTAACACTGAAGCTTTCTTT. Using reference TRBV7-8 and TRBJ1-1 for the parts outside the CDR3, the full variable domain is GAGVSQSPRYKVAKRGQDVALRCDPISGHVSLFWYQQALGQGPEFLTYFQNEAQLDKSGLPSDRFFAERPEGSVSTLKIQRTQQEDSAVYLCASSLQQSNTEAFFGQGTRLTVV.

The chain employs TRBV7-2 and TRBJ2-7; 10 nucleotides align to TRBD2. The ends lost 6 bases at V and 3 bases at J; junction bases unmatched: 8. There are 15 residues in the CDR3. Germline CDR1 and CDR2: SGHTA and FQGNSA. CDR3 nucleotide sequence: TGTGCCAGCAGAAGCGGGGGGGCCGCCTTCTACGAGCAGTACTTC. This encodes CASRSGGAAFYEQYF.

The chain recombines TRBV4-3 with TRBJ1-6, with D hard to call. This CDR3 spans 14 amino acids. The V end was cut by 0 bases, the J end by 7 bases, with 7 bases between. The germline V gene has CDR1 LGHNA and CDR2 YSLEER. In nucleotides, the CDR3 is TGCGCCAGCAGCCAAGACGCGAAAAATTCACCCCTCCACTTT. Amino acids: CASSQDAKNSPLHF.

The chain links TRBV11-1 to TRBJ1-6; no clear D gene. With 11 bases removed from V and 7 bases from J, the gap between germline ends came to 9 bases. The CDR3 contains 11 residues. CDR1 is SGHAT and CDR2 is FQDESV in the germline V gene (reference sequence). The CDR3 DNA reads TGTGCCTCCGGAGGGAATTCACCCCTCCACTTT. It specifies CASGGNSPLHF.